Each of the 18 T cell receptor beta chains below was sequenced from the same sample in a study of blood T cell repertoires in COVID-19. Using immunoSEQ multiplex PCR, the repertoire was profiled, and TCRdb retains in-frame clones only, with some absent. This table holds about 45,000 clones, more than 80% found once. Sequenced material: peripheral blood. Source of these receptors: an elderly man in a cohort sampled during active COVID-19.

The chain combines TRBV28 with TRBJ2-5; D is unresolved. Germline-derived CDR1 and CDR2 are MDHEN and SYDVKM. The CDR3 extends over 11 amino acids. The V end was cut by 6 bases, the J end by 5 bases, with 7 bases between. The CDR3 sequence: CASRSRETQYF. The DNA of the CDR3 is TGTGCCAGCAGGTCCCGGGAGACCCAGTACTTC.

The genes are TRBV6-1 and TRBJ2-2, with D hard to call. Trimming left V 0 bases short and J 4 bases short, with 3 bases between. Per germline, CDR1 MNHNS and CDR2 SASEGT. The CDR3 consists of 13 residues. The CDR3 DNA follows: TGTGCCAGCAGTGAAGCCGGCACCGGGGAGCTGTTTTTT. Translation: CASSEAGTGELFF.

This clone has a handful of counts. The genes are TRBV5-1 and TRBJ2-6, with D possibly being TRBD2 (6 bases). The CDR3 runs 14 residues. V dropped 4 bases and J dropped 4 bases, with 9 bases sitting between them. CDR1 and CDR2 from the germline V gene are SGHRS and YFSETQ. CDR3 in DNA: TGCGCCAGCAGCGGGGGGTCCGGGGCCAACGTCCTGACTTTC. Its protein is CASSGGSGANVLTF.

The chain employs TRBV3-1 (or the pseudogene TRBV3-2) and TRBJ1-6, with 8 positions matching TRBD1. The length of the CDR3 is 15 residues. V lost 6 bases to trimming and J lost 4 bases; unmatched junction nucleotides: 5. CDR1 LGHDT and CDR2 YNNKEL come from the germline V gene (reference sequence). CDR3 residues: CASSRQGPYNSPLHF. The CDR3 DNA reads TGTGCCAGCAGTCGACAGGGGCCGTATAATTCACCCCTCCACTTT.

The rearrangement uses TRBV28 and TRBJ1-2; D remains ambiguous. CDR1 is MDHEN, CDR2 SYDVKM, per germline. Trimming shortened V by 1 base and J by 12 bases, and 9 bases separated the two germline ends. The CDR3 is 11 residues long. The CDR3 bases are TGTGCCAGCAGTTTATCCAGGATCCACACCTTC. Translation: CASSLSRIHTF.

This clone occurred a few times. The chain combines TRBV30 with TRBJ1-2; 7 bases line up with TRBD1. The junction had 6 bases not matched to a gene; V was cut back by 1 base and J by 4 bases. CDR3 length: 14 amino acids. CDR1 and CDR2 (germline): GTSNPN, SVGIG (reference sequence). The CDR3 nucleotides read TGTGCCTGGAGTGACAACAGGGGAACCTATGGCTACACCTTC. Amino acids: CAWSDNRGTYGYTF.

The chain joins TRBV2 to TRBJ1-1, with 10 bases identical to TRBD1. CDR1 SNHLY and CDR2 FYNNEI come from the germline V gene. With 6 bases clipped from V and 4 bases from J, the junction kept 5 bases outside the gene matches. The CDR3 length is 14 residues. Here the CDR3 reads CASRGQGWGTEAFF. The CDR3 DNA is TGTGCCAGCAGGGGACAGGGGTGGGGCACTGAAGCTTTCTTT.

The V call is TRBV5-1, the J call TRBJ2-1, with D maybe TRBD2 (5 bases). The CDR3 extends over 13 amino acids. Germline V CDR1 and CDR2: SGHRS, YFSETQ. Trimming removed 7 bases at V and 8 bases at J, with 16 bases between. The CDR3 nucleotides read TGCGCCAGCCGTCGGGGTTCGGGCGATGAGCAGTTCTTC. Translated: CASRRGSGDEQFF.

The V and J genes are TRBV21-1 and TRBJ2-3; the table's D call TRBD1 went unverified against the DNA. TRBV21-1 is a pseudogene segment. The length of the CDR3 is 15 residues. CDR3 DNA sequence: TGTGCCAGCAGCAAGTGGCAGGGAAATACAGATACGCAGTATTTT. As protein: CASSKWQGNTDTQYF.

This rearrangement joins TRBV28 to TRBJ1-4; D possibly corresponds to TRBD1 (6 bases). The CDR3 consists of 15 residues. V was pared by 6 bases and J by 8 bases, with 19 bases between. The germline V gene has CDR1 MDHEN and CDR2 SYDVKM. CDR3 residues: CASSKGGGLSEKLFF. DNA of the CDR3: TGTGCCAGCAGCAAAGGGGGGGGGTTAAGCGAAAAACTGTTTTTT. The entire variable domain, with the rest obtained from reference TRBV28 and TRBJ1-4, is as follows: DVKVTQSSRYLVKRTGEKVFLECVQDMDHENMFWYRQDPGLGLRLIYFSYDVKMKEKGDIPEGYSVSREKKERFSLILESASTNQTSMYLCASSKGGGLSEKLFFGSGTQLSVL.

As to this clone: This specimen includes other DNA sequences encoding the same CDR3. The rearrangement joins TRBV30 to TRBJ2-3; no reliable D call. V lost 0 bases and J lost 6, with 4 bases in between. The CDR3 has 11 amino acids. CDR1 GTSNPN and CDR2 SVGIG come from the germline V gene (reference sequence). The CDR3 reads CAWSVRDTQYF. The CDR3 DNA follows: TGTGCCTGGAGTGTACGGGATACGCAGTATTTT. The whole variable domain, filled in from reference TRBV30 and TRBJ2-3, reads SQTIHQWPATLVQPVGSPLSLECTVEGTSNPNLYWYRQAAGRGLQLLFYSVGIGQISSEVPQNLSASRPQDRQFILSSKKLLLSDSGFYLCAWSVRDTQYFGPGTRLTVL.

This clone has a handful of counts. The chain links TRBV5-6 to TRBJ2-4, with 10 bases that match TRBD1. Germline V CDR1 and CDR2: SGHDT, YYEEEE. This CDR3 comprises 15 residues. V shed 3 bases, J shed 1 base, and the junction held 1 base outside the gene matches. The CDR3 sequence is CASSSTGGAKNIQYF. DNA for the CDR3: TGTGCCAGCAGCTCGACAGGGGGCGCCAAAAACATTCAGTACTTC.

The chain carries TRBV28 and TRBJ1-2; 11 bases fit TRBD1. With 4 bases clipped from V and 7 bases from J, the junction kept 17 bases outside the gene matches. The CDR3 length is 18 residues. The germline V gene has CDR1 MDHEN and CDR2 SYDVKM. The CDR3 reads CASSSSRKIGQGAVGYTF. CDR3 nucleotide sequence: TGTGCCAGCAGTTCCTCAAGGAAAATAGGACAGGGGGCTGTTGGCTACACCTTC.

V usage is TRBV19 and J usage is TRBJ1-3; TRBD1 might be the D (6 bases). V lost 0 bases and J lost 2, with 14 bases in between. The CDR3 is made up of 17 amino acids. The germline V gene encodes CDR1 LNHDA and CDR2 SQIVND (reference sequence). CDR3: CASSIEAGANAGNTIYF. The CDR3 DNA is TGTGCCAGTAGTATAGAAGCGGGGGCCAACGCTGGAAACACCATATATTTT.

The V and J genes are TRBV25-1 and TRBJ1-1; the D is unclear. Germline V lookup: CDR1 MGHDK, CDR2 SYGVNS. The CDR3 runs to 13 residues. V lost 3 bases and J 5 bases, leaving 10 bases between the germline ends. The CDR3 nucleotides read TGTGCCAGCAGTGATGAGTCGGGTACTGAAGCTTTCTTT. Encoded protein: CASSDESGTEAFF. Full variable domain (missing parts from reference TRBV25-1 and TRBJ1-1): EADIYQTPRYLVIGTGKKITLECSQTMGHDKMYWYQQDPGMELHLIHYSYGVNSTEKGDLSSESTVSRIRTEHFPLTLESARPSHTSQYLCASSDESGTEAFFGQGTRLTVV.

The chain links TRBV7-2 to TRBJ1-1, with 9 bases fitting TRBD1. Trimming at V came to 2 bases and at J to 5 bases, leaving 12 bases not matched to a gene. The CDR3 has 17 residues. Per the germline V gene, CDR1 is SGHTA and CDR2 is FQGNSA. The CDR3 DNA reads TGTGCCAGCAGCTTAAGGTGGACAGGGGAGGTCATAACTGAAGCTTTCTTT. It encodes CASSLRWTGEVITEAFF.

The chain joins TRBV4-3 to TRBJ1-4; the match to TRBD1 covers 7 bases. The CDR3 has 16 residues. Germline V gene sequence: CDR1 LGHNA, CDR2 YSLEER. V shed 0 bases and J 0 bases; nucleotides not matched to a gene: 1. The CDR3 protein is CASSQEGQATNEKLFF. The DNA for the CDR3 is TGCGCCAGCAGCCAAGAAGGACAGGCAACTAATGAAAAACTGTTTTTT.

This clone was observed a few times. The gene calls are TRBV24-1 and TRBJ2-5; 10 positions match TRBD1. Looked up from germline, CDR1 is KGHDR and CDR2 is SFDVKD. V was clipped by 0 bases and J by 5 bases; unmatched bases: 8. The CDR3 runs 17 residues. The CDR3 DNA sequence: TGTGCCACCAGTGATTTGCCGGGACAGGGGCGTGAGGAGACCCAGTACTTC. Amino acids: CATSDLPGQGREETQYF.